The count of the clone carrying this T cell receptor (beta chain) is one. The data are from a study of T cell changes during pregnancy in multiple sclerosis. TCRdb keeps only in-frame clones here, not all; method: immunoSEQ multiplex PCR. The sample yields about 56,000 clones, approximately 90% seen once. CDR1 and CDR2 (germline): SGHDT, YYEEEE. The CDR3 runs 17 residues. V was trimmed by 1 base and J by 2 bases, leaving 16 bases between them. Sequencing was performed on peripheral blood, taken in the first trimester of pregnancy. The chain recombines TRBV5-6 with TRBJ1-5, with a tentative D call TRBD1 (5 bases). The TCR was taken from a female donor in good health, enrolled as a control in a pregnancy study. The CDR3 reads CASSLKQGDRGNQPQHF. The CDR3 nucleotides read TGTGCCAGCAGCTTGAAGCAGGGCGACCGTGGCAATCAGCCCCAGCATTTT.